Listed below are T cell receptor beta chains from one sample, sequenced in a study of blood T cells in healthy people across ages. TCRdb recomputed calls from the 5' RACE reads with MiXCR, one row per CDR3 protein. The repertoire holds fewer than 1 million distinct CDR3 sequences, with around two fifths as singletons. The material sequenced was blood. The receptors originated from a man aged 55 to 70 in good health. CDR3s include the opening cysteine and the closing phenylalanine or tryptophan. The D gene is left open where the match is weak. Only part of the rows carry a size: once, few, many, or a class if the clone is expanded.

16	TRBJ1-6	TRBV7-2	TRBD1	.	TGTGCCAGCAGCTACTACAGGGGGCTGAGGGGTTCACCCCTCCACTTT	CASSYYRGLRGSPLHF
14	TRBJ2-4	TRBV4-2	.	.	TGTGCCAGCACTAACAGGGAATCGGAGAACATTCAGTACTTC	CASTNRESENIQYF
11	TRBJ2-7	TRBV6-6	.	many	TGTGCCAGCAGTTTCAGGGACGAGCAGTACTTC	CASSFRDEQYF
16	TRBJ2-3	TRBV12-3/TRBV12-4	.	.	TGTGCCAGCAGGCCCCCAAGGGCGGGGAGCACAGATGCGCAGTATTTT	CASRPPRAGSTDAQYF
14	TRBJ2-3	TRBV6-2/TRBV6-3	.	.	TGTGCCAGCAGTTGGACATTTAGCACAGATACGCAGTATTTT	CASSWTFSTDTQYF
17	TRBJ2-7	TRBV6-6	TRBD1	.	TGTGCCAGCAGTTCGCCCTCGGGACAGGGGCCTACCTACGAGCAGTACTTC	CASSSPSGQGPTYEQYF
16	TRBJ2-7	TRBV12-3/TRBV12-4	TRBD1	.	TGTGCCAGCAGTCTAGTCCGGGACAGGGGTCGGTATGAGCAGTACTTC	CASSLVRDRGRYEQYF
16	TRBJ2-7	TRBV9	TRBD1	.	TGTGCCAGCAGCCCACAGCCCGGGACAGGGGTCTACGAGCAGTACTTC	CASSPQPGTGVYEQYF
15	TRBJ1-5	TRBV27	TRBD1	.	TGTGCCAGCAGTTTGTCCAGGGGGCCTTCTCAGCCCCAGCATTTT	CASSLSRGPSQPQHF
17	TRBJ1-6	TRBV6-1	.	few	TGTGCCAGCAGTCAAGGGGGAGAGGCGCCGTTTAATTCACCCCTCCACTTT	CASSQGGEAPFNSPLHF
14	TRBJ1-1	TRBV4-3	.	few	TGCGCCAGCAGCCAATTACAGGGAAACACTGAAGCTTTCTTT	CASSQLQGNTEAFF
15	TRBJ2-5	TRBV9	TRBD1	.	TGTGCCAGCAGCCCCGGACAGGCGATGCAAGAGACCCGGTACTTC	CASSPGQAMQETRYF
15	TRBJ2-3	TRBV7-9	.	.	TGTGCCAGCAGCTTTCTCCCCGCCGTCACAGATACGCAGTATTTT	CASSFLPAVTDTQYF
14	TRBJ2-2	TRBV20-1	.	.	TGCAGTGCTAGGGTGGGGGCGAGCACCGGGGAGCTGTTTTTT	CSARVGASTGELFF
13	TRBJ2-1	TRBV6-5	.	.	TGTGCCAGCGGGACCTTAGCGGAAAATGAGCAGTTCTTC	CASGTLAENEQFF
15	TRBJ2-5	TRBV30	TRBD2	.	TGTGCCTGGAGCCTTCAGGCGGGGGGCCTAAATGAGCAGTACTTC	CAWSLQAGGLNEQYF
14	TRBJ2-3	TRBV20-1	.	few	TGCAGTGCCAGCGCGGTTAGTTTGACAGATACGCAGTATTTT	CSASAVSLTDTQYF
14	TRBJ2-7	TRBV20-1	TRBD2	few	TGCAGTGCTGACGCGGGGGACTCTACCTACGAGCAGTACTTC	CSADAGDSTYEQYF
16	TRBJ2-7	TRBV28	.	once	TGTGCCAGCAGTTCCCATTCTTCATGGAGTTCCTACGAGCAGTACTTC	CASSSHSSWSSYEQYF
16	TRBJ1-2	TRBV3-1	.	.	TGTGCCAGCAGCCAAGATTATGGGCCAACTAACTATGGCTACACCTTC	CASSQDYGPTNYGYTF